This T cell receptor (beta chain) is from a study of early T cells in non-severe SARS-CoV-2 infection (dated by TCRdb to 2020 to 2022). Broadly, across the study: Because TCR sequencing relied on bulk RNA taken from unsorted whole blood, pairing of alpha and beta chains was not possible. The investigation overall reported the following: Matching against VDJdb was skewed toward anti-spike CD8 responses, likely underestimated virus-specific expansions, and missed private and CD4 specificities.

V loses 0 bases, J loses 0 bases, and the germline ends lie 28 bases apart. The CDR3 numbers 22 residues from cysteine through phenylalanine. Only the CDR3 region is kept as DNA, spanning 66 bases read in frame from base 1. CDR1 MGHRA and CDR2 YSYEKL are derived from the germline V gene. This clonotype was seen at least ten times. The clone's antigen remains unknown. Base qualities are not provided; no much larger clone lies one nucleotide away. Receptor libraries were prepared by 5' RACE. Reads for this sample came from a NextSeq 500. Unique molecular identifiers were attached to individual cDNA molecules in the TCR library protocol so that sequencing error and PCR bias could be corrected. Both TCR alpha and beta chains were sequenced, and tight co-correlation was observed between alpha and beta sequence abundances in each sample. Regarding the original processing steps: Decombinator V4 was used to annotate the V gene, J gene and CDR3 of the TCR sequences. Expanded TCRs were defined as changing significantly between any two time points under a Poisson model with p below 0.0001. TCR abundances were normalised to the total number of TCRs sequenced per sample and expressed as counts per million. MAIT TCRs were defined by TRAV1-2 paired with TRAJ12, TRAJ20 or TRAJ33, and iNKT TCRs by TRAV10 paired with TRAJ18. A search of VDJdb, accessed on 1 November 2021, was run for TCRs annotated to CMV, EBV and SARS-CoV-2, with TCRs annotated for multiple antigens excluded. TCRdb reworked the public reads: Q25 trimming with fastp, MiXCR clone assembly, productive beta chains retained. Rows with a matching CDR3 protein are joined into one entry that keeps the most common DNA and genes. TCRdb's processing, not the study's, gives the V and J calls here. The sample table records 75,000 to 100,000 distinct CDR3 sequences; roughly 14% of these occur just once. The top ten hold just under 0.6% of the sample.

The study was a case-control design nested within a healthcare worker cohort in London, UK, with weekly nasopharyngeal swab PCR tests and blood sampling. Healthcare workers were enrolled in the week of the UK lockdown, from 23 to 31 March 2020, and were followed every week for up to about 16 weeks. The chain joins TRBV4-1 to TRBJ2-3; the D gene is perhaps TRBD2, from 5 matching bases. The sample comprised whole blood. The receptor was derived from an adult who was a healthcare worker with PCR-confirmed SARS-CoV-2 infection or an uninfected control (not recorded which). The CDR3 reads CASSQDFFREPNTALSTDTQYF. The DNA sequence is TGCGCCAGCAGCCAAGATTTTTTTCGGGAACCGAACACCGCCCTTAGCACAGATACGCAGTATTTT.